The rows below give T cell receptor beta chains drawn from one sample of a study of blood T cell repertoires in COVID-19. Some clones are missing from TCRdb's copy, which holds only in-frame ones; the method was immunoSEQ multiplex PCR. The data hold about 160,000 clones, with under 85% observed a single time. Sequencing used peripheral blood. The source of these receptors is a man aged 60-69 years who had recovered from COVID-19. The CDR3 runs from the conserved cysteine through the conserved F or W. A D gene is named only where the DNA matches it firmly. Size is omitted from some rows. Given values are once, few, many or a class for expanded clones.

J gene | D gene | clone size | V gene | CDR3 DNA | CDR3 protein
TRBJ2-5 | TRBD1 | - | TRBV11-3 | TGTGCCAGCAGCTTACGGACAGGGGCGGAGACCCAGTACTTC | CASSLRTGAETQYF
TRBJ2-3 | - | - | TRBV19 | TGTGCCAGTAGGGCGGGACTTTCAGATACGCAGTATTTT | CASRAGLSDTQYF
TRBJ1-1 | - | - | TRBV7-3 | TGTGCCAGCAGCTTCCGGAGGAACACTGAAGCTTTCTTT | CASSFRRNTEAFF
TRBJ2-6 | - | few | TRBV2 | TGTGCCAGCAAAGACTCAGCAGGGGCCAACGTCCTGACTTTC | CASKDSAGANVLTF
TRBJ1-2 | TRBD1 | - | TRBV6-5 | TGTGCCAGCAGCGACGGACAGGGGTATGGCTACACCTTC | CASSDGQGYGYTF
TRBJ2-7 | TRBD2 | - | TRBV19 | TGTGCCAGTAGTATCGCTAGCGGGGGGGCTGGAGAGCAGTACTTC | CASSIASGGAGEQYF
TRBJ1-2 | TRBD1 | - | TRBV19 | TGTGCCAGTAGTCGGACAGGGGCCTATGGCTACACCTTC | CASSRTGAYGYTF
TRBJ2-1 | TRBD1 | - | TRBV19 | TGTGCCAGTAGAAGCGAACGGGACAGGGAGGAGCAGTTCTTC | CASRSERDREEQFF
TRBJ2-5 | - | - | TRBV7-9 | TGTGCCAGCAGCGTGTCAATTAGCCCCGAGTACTTC | CASSVSISPEYF
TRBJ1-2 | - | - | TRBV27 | TGTGCCAGCAGCCCCCGCATGGGGGCAGGGGGCTACACCTTC | CASSPRMGAGGYTF